The text below deals with one T cell receptor beta chain. The sample originates from a study of T cell changes during pregnancy in multiple sclerosis. The germline V gene encodes CDR1 SGHTA and CDR2 FQGTGA. The CDR3 contains 16 residues. J lost 9 bases, V lost 4 bases, and 6 bases had no gene match. Generated by immunoSEQ multiplex PCR, the TCRdb table keeps only in-frame clones and is missing some. The sample lists about 51,000 clones; 93% were seen once. The material sequenced was peripheral blood, taken in the second trimester of pregnancy. The sequence was collected from a female donor with multiple sclerosis, enrolled in a pregnancy study. This chain links TRBV7-3 with TRBJ2-1; TRBD2 aligns across 16 bases. CDR3 sequence: CASSSGLAGGPSEQFF. The DNA for the CDR3 is TGTGCCAGCAGCTCGGGACTAGCGGGAGGGCCTTCTGAGCAGTTCTTC.